The 22 T cell receptor beta chains in this list originate from one sample, sequenced in a study of blood T cell repertoires in COVID-19. Some clones are missing from TCRdb's copy, which holds only in-frame ones; the method was immunoSEQ multiplex PCR. The sample lists 65,000 or so clones; approximately 70% were seen once. The source material was PBMCs or T cells enriched from blood (not recorded which). The source is a woman aged 60-70 years who had been exposed to COVID-19.

The chain uses TRBV21-1 and TRBJ1-6; the table assigns TRBD1, which was not confirmed against the DNA. TRBV21-1 is recorded as a pseudogene. The CDR3 covers 15 residues. CDR3 sequence: CASSHTQGYNSPLHF. The CDR3, as DNA: TGTGCCAGCAGCCACACACAGGGGTATAATTCACCCCTCCACTTT.

CDR3 nucleotide sequence: TGCGCCAGCAGCTCGATCGGGGGGTCCTCTGGGGCCAACGTCCTGACTTTC. Amino acids: CASSSIGGSSGANVLTF. This chain joins TRBV5-1 and TRBJ2-6; 7 bases fit TRBD2. The CDR3 extends over 17 amino acids. The trim removed 3 bases at V and 0 bases at J, leaving 6 bases unmatched. Looked up from germline, CDR1 is SGHRS and CDR2 is YFSETQ.

This clone was observed a handful of times. This chain connects TRBV7-2 to TRBJ2-1; weak D call: TRBD2 (6 bases). The CDR3 covers 19 residues. The V gene's germline CDR1 is SGHTA and CDR2 FQGNSA. V gave up 2 bases and J gave up 0 bases, with 20 bases separating them. The CDR3 loop reads CASSLRAPGGLSSYNEQFF. DNA for the CDR3: TGTGCCAGCAGCTTAAGAGCTCCCGGAGGGTTGAGCTCCTACAATGAGCAGTTCTTC.

The chain employs TRBV28 and TRBJ2-7, with unresolved D. The V gene's germline CDR1 is MDHEN and CDR2 SYDVKM. With 2 bases removed from V and 1 base from J, the gap between germline ends came to 3 bases. The CDR3 has 12 amino acids. The CDR3 sequence: CASSLQSYEQYF. CDR3 bases: TGTGCCAGCAGTTTACAGTCCTACGAGCAGTACTTC.

The chain has TRBV6-5 and TRBJ1-2, with D uncertain. The CDR3 extends over 15 amino acids. The ends were cut back, 0 bases at V and 5 bases at J, with 13 bases in the middle. Germline assignment: CDR1 MNHEY and CDR2 SVGAGI. In nucleotides, the CDR3 is TGTGCCAGCAGTTACTCGACCGACTCCTCTTATGGCTACACCTTC. Amino acid sequence: CASSYSTDSSYGYTF.

Ten or more counts support this clone. The chain couples TRBV12-3 or TRBV12-4 to TRBJ1-2, with D unclear. This CDR3 comprises 13 residues. V was shortened by 8 bases and J by 2 bases, with 12 bases between the two germline ends. The CDR3 DNA sequence: TGTGCCAGCGCCAGCAGGCTCAACTATGGCTACACCTTC. It is translated as CASASRLNYGYTF.

The rearrangement uses TRBV6-5 and TRBJ2-3; 7 bases fit TRBD2. Trimming cost V 6 bases and J 5 bases; bases outside gene matches: 11. This CDR3 contains 15 residues. Germline assignment: CDR1 MNHEY and CDR2 SVGAGI. The CDR3 spells CASSALGGEGDTQYF. The CDR3 DNA is TGTGCCAGCAGCGCGTTGGGCGGGGAGGGAGATACGCAGTATTTT.

This chain links TRBV30 with TRBJ2-5; 10 nucleotides match TRBD2. There are 14 residues in the CDR3. After removal of 1 base from V and 8 bases from J, the junction contained 7 bases not matched to a gene. The germline V gene encodes CDR1 GTSNPN and CDR2 SVGIG (reference sequence). The CDR3 nucleotides are TGTGCCTGGAGTGCCCATCTAGCGGGGGTTACCCAGTACTTC. Translating it yields CAWSAHLAGVTQYF.

The J gene is TRBJ1-2, the V gene TRBV28, with unresolved D. From germline, CDR1 is MDHEN and CDR2 SYDVKM. The ends were cut back, 8 bases at V and 7 bases at J, with 17 bases in the middle. This CDR3 spans 13 amino acids. This CDR3 is CASQDAGLSGYTF. CDR3 bases: TGTGCCAGCCAGGATGCAGGTTTAAGTGGCTACACCTTC.

V is TRBV11-2 and J is TRBJ2-2; tentative D call: TRBD2 (5 bases). The germline V gene has CDR1 SGHAT and CDR2 FQNNGV. The CDR3 extends over 15 amino acids. Deletions cut 5 bases from V and 4 bases from J, with 14 bases between. The CDR3 spells CASSRTSFGTGELFF. CDR3 nucleotide sequence: TGTGCCAGCAGCAGAACTAGTTTTGGCACCGGGGAGCTGTTTTTT.

The rearrangement uses TRBV28 and TRBJ1-1; no definite D call. Germline V gene lookup returns CDR1 MDHEN and CDR2 SYDVKM. CDR3 size: 15 residues. The V gene lost 6 bases and the J gene lost 0 bases, with 14 bases spanning the gap. CDR3 sequence: CASSKPTNMNTEAFF. The CDR3 region has the DNA TGTGCCAGCAGCAAACCGACAAATATGAACACTGAAGCTTTCTTT.

V gene TRBV5-1 combines with J gene TRBJ2-1, with 10 bases aligning to TRBD2. The germline V gene encodes CDR1 SGHRS and CDR2 YFSETQ. The CDR3 is 15 residues long. J gave up 0 bases and V 7 bases, and 4 bases lay outside the gene matches. The DNA of the CDR3 is TGCGCCAGCGGCTCTAGCGGGAGCTCCTACAATGAGCAGTTCTTC. It is translated as CASGSSGSSYNEQFF.

The chain uses TRBV6-5 and TRBJ2-3; no clear D gene. This CDR3 spans 14 amino acids. From germline, CDR1 is MNHEY and CDR2 SVGAGI. V lost 5 bases and J 0 bases, leaving 9 bases between the germline ends. In DNA, the CDR3 is TGTGCCAGCAGTCGACGGGTTAGCACAGATACGCAGTATTTT. This codes for CASSRRVSTDTQYF.

The rearrangement uses TRBV14 and TRBJ2-7, with 8 positions matching TRBD1. Germline CDR1 is SGHDN and CDR2 is FVKESK. The CDR3 is 14 residues long. With V trimmed by 5 bases and J by 7 bases, 10 bases remained unmatched. This chain's CDR3 is CASSYDRGLREQYF. The DNA for the CDR3 is TGTGCCAGCAGCTATGACAGGGGCCTGCGGGAGCAGTACTTC.

The chain couples TRBV6-5 to TRBJ1-2; 7 bases fit TRBD1. Unmatched junction bases numbered 13, after V lost 5 bases and J lost 7 bases. The CDR3 extends over 15 amino acids. CDR1 and CDR2 (germline): MNHEY, SVGAGI. The CDR3 loop reads CASSPTGTEGFGYTF. DNA of the CDR3: TGTGCCAGCAGTCCGACCGGGACAGAGGGGTTTGGCTACACCTTC.

This clone has a handful of counts. CDR3: CASSSTGFNSPLHF. CDR3 bases: TGTGCCAGCAGTTCTACAGGGTTCAATTCACCCCTCCACTTT. The chain couples TRBV25-1 to TRBJ1-6; a weak D match, TRBD1 (6 bases). V was clipped by 5 bases and J by 7 bases, with 12 bases between them. This CDR3 has 14 amino acids. CDR1 is MGHDK, CDR2 SYGVNS, per germline.

The rearrangement uses TRBV29-1 and TRBJ2-3, with 7 bases matching TRBD1. This CDR3 has 13 amino acids. With V trimmed by 6 bases and J by 2 bases, 5 bases remained unmatched. Germline CDR1 reads SQVTM; CDR2 reads ANQGSEA. The CDR3 spells CSVRQGNTDTQYF. CDR3 nucleotides: TGCAGCGTAAGACAGGGTAACACAGATACGCAGTATTTT.

This clone was seen a single time. The chain uses TRBV4-3 and TRBJ1-2; D might be TRBD1 (6 bases). V was cut by 4 bases and J by 3 bases, with 15 bases left in between. This CDR3 region has 15 residues. Germline CDR1 reads LGHNA; CDR2 reads YSLEER. CDR3 residues: CASSLKNRDDYGYTF. The CDR3 DNA reads as TGCGCCAGCAGCCTGAAAAACAGGGATGACTATGGCTACACCTTC.

This sequence joins TRBV29-1 and TRBJ2-7, with D tentatively TRBD1 (6 bases). The CDR3 extends over 12 amino acids. V lost 7 bases to trimming and J lost 3 bases, with 13 bases between them. Per the germline V gene, CDR1 is SQVTM and CDR2 is ANQGSEA. The CDR3 sequence: CSGRDIFYEQYF. In nucleotides, the CDR3 is TGCAGCGGCCGGGACATTTTCTACGAGCAGTACTTC.

A single count supports this clone. The rearrangement links TRBV7-8 to TRBJ2-5; 9 bases agree with TRBD1. Germline CDR1 reads SGHVS; CDR2 reads FQNEAQ. The length of the CDR3 is 16 residues. The junction had 9 bases not matched to a gene; V was cut back by 5 bases and J by 2 bases. The CDR3 is CASSRRRDRGQETQYF. CDR3 sequence (DNA): TGTGCCAGCAGCCGCCGCCGAGACAGGGGGCAAGAGACCCAGTACTTC.

This chain uses TRBV30 with TRBJ1-2; D gene ambiguous. V was shortened by 4 bases and J by 4 bases, with 13 bases between the two germline ends. The CDR3 loop spans 13 amino acids. Per the germline V gene, CDR1 is GTSNPN and CDR2 is SVGIG (reference sequence). CDR3 DNA sequence: TGTGCCTGGAATACCCGGGGTAGCTATGGCTACACCTTC. This gives the protein CAWNTRGSYGYTF. Drawing the rest from reference TRBV30 and TRBJ1-2, the complete variable domain is SQTIHQWPATLVQPVGSPLSLECTVEGTSNPNLYWYRQAAGRGLQLLFYSVGIGQISSEVPQNLSASRPQDRQFILSSKKLLLSDSGFYLCAWNTRGSYGYTFGSGTRLTVV.

The CDR3 here is CASSLGRTGYGYTF. CDR3 nucleotides: TGTGCCAGCAGTTTAGGGAGGACAGGTTATGGCTACACCTTC. The rearrangement uses TRBV28 and TRBJ1-2, with 7 bases matching TRBD1. Germline V gene data show CDR1 as MDHEN and CDR2 as SYDVKM. There are 14 residues in the CDR3. V was pared by 2 bases and J by 5 bases, with 5 bases of the junction left unmatched.